The rows below give T cell receptor beta chains drawn from one sample of a study of blood T cell repertoires in COVID-19. Generated by immunoSEQ multiplex PCR, the TCRdb table keeps only in-frame clones and is missing some. The data contain about 180,000 clones, less than 90% of them singletons. The sample taken for sequencing was peripheral blood. The source is a woman aged 70 to 79 with COVID-19, enrolled during active disease. CDR3s include the opening cysteine and the closing phenylalanine or tryptophan. Fields, in order: clone size, J gene, D gene, V gene, CDR3 protein, CDR3 DNA. The D gene is left open where the match is weak. Clone sizes are given selectively: once, few, many, or a class where the clone is expanded.

>-|TRBJ1-2|-|TRBV7-8
CASSPPGYGYTF
TGTGCCAGCAGCCCCCCGGGTTATGGCTACACCTTC
>-|TRBJ2-5|TRBD2|TRBV20-1
CSASSREGRQETQYF
TGCAGTGCTAGTAGCCGGGAGGGGCGGCAAGAGACCCAGTACTTC
>-|TRBJ2-6|-|TRBV15
CATSRGRGKQGSPSGANVLTF
TGTGCCACCAGCCGAGGAAGGGGGAAACAGGGATCCCCCTCTGGGGCCAACGTCCTGACTTTC
>-|TRBJ1-6|TRBD1|TRBV27
CASSSRTGTYNSPLHF
TGTGCCAGCAGTTCTAGGACAGGGACGTATAATTCACCCCTCCACTTT
>-|TRBJ1-2|TRBD1|TRBV11-3
CASSLDQTGAASNYGYTF
TGTGCCAGCAGCTTAGATCAAACAGGGGCCGCCTCTAACTATGGCTACACCTTC
>-|TRBJ2-2|-|TRBV3-1/TRBV3-2
CASRPGTQTGELFF
TGTGCCAGCAGGCCCGGGACTCAAACCGGGGAGCTGTTTTTT
>-|TRBJ2-2|-|TRBV7-2
CASSLVSGRGTGELFF
TGTGCCAGCAGCTTAGTCTCCGGGAGAGGCACCGGGGAGCTGTTTTTT
>-|TRBJ2-3|-|TRBV20-1
CSASFVQGTDTQYF
TGCAGTGCTAGTTTTGTACAGGGCACAGATACGCAGTATTTT
>-|TRBJ2-2|TRBD2|TRBV11-3
CASSLGGTSGRTGELFF
TGTGCCAGCAGCTTAGGAGGGACTAGCGGGAGGACCGGGGAGCTGTTTTTT
>once|TRBJ1-2|-|TRBV20-1
CSASEEGIGYTF
TGCAGTGCTAGTGAGGAGGGTATTGGCTACACCTTC
>-|TRBJ2-1|TRBD2|TRBV7-6
CASSLYGSGISYNEQFF
TGTGCCAGCAGCTTATATGGTAGCGGGATCTCCTACAATGAGCAGTTCTTC
>few|TRBJ2-3|-|TRBV11-2
CASSLSLEGTQIMDTQYF
TGTGCCAGCAGTTTGTCTCTTGAAGGGACTCAAATAATGGATACGCAGTATTTT
>-|TRBJ1-5|-|TRBV5-5
CASSLAQGMSNQPQHF
TGTGCCAGCAGCTTGGCCCAGGGGATGAGCAATCAGCCCCAGCATTTT
>-|TRBJ2-5|-|TRBV3-1/TRBV3-2
CASSQTPGEETQYF
TGTGCCAGCAGCCAGACCCCTGGAGAAGAGACCCAGTACTTC
>-|TRBJ1-5|TRBD1|TRBV6-5
CASRRGQGKVQPQHF
TGTGCCAGCAGACGGGGACAGGGAAAAGTCCAGCCCCAGCATTTT
>-|TRBJ2-7|TRBD2|TRBV5-4
CASSERSGRTGEQYF
TGTGCCAGCAGCGAACGTAGCGGGAGGACAGGCGAGCAGTACTTC
>once|TRBJ2-3|TRBD2|TRBV9
CASSVAGTSGRDTQYF
TGTGCCAGCAGCGTAGCCGGGACTAGCGGTAGAGATACGCAGTATTTT
>-|TRBJ2-3|-|TRBV18
CASSEGTGSTDTQYF
TGTGCCAGCTCAGAGGGGACTGGGAGCACAGATACGCAGTATTTT
>-|TRBJ2-1|-|TRBV7-9
CASKGQLSYNEQFF
TGTGCCAGCAAGGGACAACTCTCCTACAATGAGCAGTTCTTC
>-|TRBJ2-3|-|TRBV9
CASSADPSGTDTQYF
TGTGCCAGCAGCGCCGATCCCAGCGGCACAGATACGCAGTATTTT
>-|TRBJ2-4|TRBD2|TRBV28
CASSLSRGGADIQYF
TGTGCCAGCAGTTTATCGAGGGGAGGGGCGGACATTCAGTACTTC
>once|TRBJ2-1|TRBD1|TRBV28
CASSRDRHNEQFF
TGTGCCAGCAGCCGGGACAGGCACAATGAGCAGTTCTTC
>-|TRBJ2-7|-|TRBV10-3
CAISESGVYEQYF
TGTGCCATCAGTGAGTCAGGGGTCTACGAGCAGTACTTC
>-|TRBJ1-1|TRBD1|TRBV7-3
CASSLDRGLAFF
TGTGCCAGCAGCCTCGACAGGGGGTTGGCTTTCTTT
>-|TRBJ2-7|-|TRBV15
CATSRDRRYYEQYF
TGTGCCACCAGCAGAGATAGGCGGTACTACGAGCAGTACTTC
>-|TRBJ2-5|TRBD1|TRBV6-5
CASSFHRGEETQYF
TGTGCCAGCAGTTTCCACAGGGGGGAAGAGACCCAGTACTTC
>-|TRBJ1-2|-|TRBV7-9
CASSLDRFGVLHGYTF
TGTGCCAGCAGCTTAGATCGTTTCGGGGTTTTACATGGCTACACCTTC
>once|TRBJ2-7|-|TRBV11-2
CASSPIDRSPYEQYF
TGTGCCAGCAGCCCGATTGACAGGAGTCCCTACGAGCAGTACTTC
>-|TRBJ1-6|TRBD1|TRBV7-9
CASSLGGGPNSPLHF
TGTGCCAGCAGCTTAGGAGGGGGCCCTAATTCACCCCTCCACTTT
>-|TRBJ2-7|TRBD2|TRBV7-2
CASRSPGGGAPYEQYF
TGTGCCAGCAGGTCTCCTGGCGGGGGGGCCCCCTACGAGCAGTACTTC
>-|TRBJ2-5|-|TRBV7-9
CASSLESKETQYF
TGTGCCAGCAGCTTAGAGTCTAAAGAGACCCAGTACTTC
>-|TRBJ2-7|-|TRBV4-2
CASSSHREMNEQYF
TGTGCCAGCAGCAGCCACCGGGAGATGAACGAGCAGTACTTC
>-|TRBJ2-3|-|TRBV5-1
CASDLGGFTDTQYF
TGCGCCAGCGACCTCGGAGGGTTCACAGATACGCAGTATTTT
>-|TRBJ1-4|TRBD1|TRBV7-2
CASMRQGAWNEKLFF
TGTGCCAGCATGCGACAGGGGGCCTGGAATGAAAAACTGTTTTTT
>-|TRBJ2-5|-|TRBV7-6
CASSLDRPETQYF
TGTGCCAGCAGCTTAGATCGTCCAGAGACCCAGTACTTC
>-|TRBJ2-1|-|TRBV10-1
CASSAPSSNEQFF
TGCGCCAGCAGTGCACCTAGCAGCAATGAGCAGTTCTTC
>-|TRBJ2-3|TRBD2|TRBV2
CASRLGTSGMADTQYF
TGTGCCAGCAGGTTGGGGACTAGCGGGATGGCAGATACGCAGTATTTT
>once|TRBJ1-4|TRBD1|TRBV6-5
CASNGGGRTNEKLFF
TGTGCCAGCAATGGAGGGGGCCGAACTAATGAAAAACTGTTTTTT
>-|TRBJ2-7|-|TRBV18
CASSPGLTSYEQYF
TGTGCCAGCTCACCTGGGCTAACCTCCTACGAGCAGTACTTC
>-|TRBJ1-1|-|TRBV28
CASSLIQVTEAFF
TGTGCCAGCAGTTTGATACAAGTCACTGAAGCTTTCTTT
>-|TRBJ1-2|-|TRBV4-1
CASSQPGTTGIVYGYTF
TGCGCCAGCAGCCAGCCCGGTACGACAGGCATAGTCTATGGCTACACCTTC
>once|TRBJ2-3|TRBD2|TRBV27
CASSYGLAGDLKDTQYF
TGTGCCAGCAGTTACGGACTAGCGGGAGACCTCAAAGATACGCAGTATTTT
>-|TRBJ1-2|-|TRBV28
CATLSGINYGYTF
TGTGCCACCCTATCAGGGATAAACTATGGCTACACCTTC
>few|TRBJ1-2|TRBD1|TRBV5-4
CASSLEQGHGYTF
TGTGCCAGCAGCTTGGAACAGGGGCATGGCTACACCTTC
>once|TRBJ1-2|-|TRBV7-9
CASSLGTFNYGYTF
TGTGCCAGCAGCTTAGGCACATTTAACTATGGCTACACCTTC
>-|TRBJ2-1|TRBD2|TRBV7-2
CASSIRLAGVDNEQFF
TGTGCCAGCAGCATTCGACTAGCGGGGGTGGACAATGAGCAGTTCTTC
>once|TRBJ2-1|-|TRBV11-2
CASSLETYNEQFF
TGTGCCAGCAGCTTAGAGACTTACAATGAGCAGTTCTTC
>-|TRBJ2-1|TRBD1|TRBV10-3
CAILPTGAYNEQFF
TGTGCCATCCTTCCGACAGGGGCCTACAATGAGCAGTTCTTC
>-|TRBJ2-1|TRBD1|TRBV27
CASSGKGTGSSYNEQFF
TGTGCCAGCAGCGGGAAAGGGACAGGGAGCTCCTACAATGAGCAGTTCTTC
>-|TRBJ2-7|-|TRBV24-1
CATSDPGGSEQYF
TGTGCCACCAGTGACCCTGGGGGCAGCGAGCAGTACTTC
>-|TRBJ1-5|TRBD1|TRBV27
CASRAGTGGAFYQPQHF
TGTGCCAGCAGGGCCGGGACAGGGGGTGCCTTTTATCAGCCCCAGCATTTT
>once|TRBJ1-1|TRBD1|TRBV27
CASSFRVRGREGNTEAFF
TGTGCCAGCAGTTTCCGGGTCAGGGGGCGGGAAGGGAACACTGAAGCTTTCTTT
>-|TRBJ2-7|TRBD1|TRBV19
CASRRDSAISSSYEQYF
TGTGCCAGTCGCCGGGACAGTGCGATTTCTAGCTCCTACGAGCAGTACTTC
>-|TRBJ1-5|TRBD1|TRBV3-1/TRBV3-2
CASSLGTGHQPQHF
TGTGCCAGCAGCCTCGGGACAGGGCATCAGCCCCAGCATTTT
>-|TRBJ1-3|TRBD1|TRBV7-3
CASSSNRGPGNTIYF
TGTGCCAGCAGCTCAAACAGGGGGCCGGGAAACACCATATATTTT